These 20 T cell receptor beta chains came from one sample sequenced in a study of blood T cell repertoires in COVID-19. Here immunoSEQ multiplex PCR was the method, and the copy in TCRdb shows in-frame clones only, minus some. The table lists hundreds of thousands of clones, approximately 90% of them singletons, with 10% in the top ten. Sequencing used PBMCs or T cells enriched from blood (not recorded which). Source of these receptors: a woman aged 45-60 years who had recovered from COVID-19.

The chain employs TRBV28 and TRBJ2-7; D possibly corresponds to TRBD1 (6 bases). The CDR3 is 14 residues long. Germline V gene sequence: CDR1 MDHEN, CDR2 SYDVKM. The V end was cut by 6 bases, the J end by 6 bases, with 18 bases between. The DNA of the CDR3 is TGTGCCAGCAGCCCACCCCGGGACACGGGCGAGCAGTACTTC. Translating gives CASSPPRDTGEQYF.

The chain carries TRBV19 and TRBJ2-1; 7 bases are shared with TRBD2. Per germline, CDR1 LNHDA and CDR2 SQIVND (reference sequence). CDR3 length: 15 amino acids. V lost 3 bases to trimming and J lost 4 bases; unmatched junction nucleotides: 6. CDR3 residues: CASSIGGGLYNEQFF. The DNA for the CDR3 is TGTGCCAGTAGTATTGGGGGGGGACTATACAATGAGCAGTTCTTC.

The V and J genes are TRBV2 and TRBJ2-7, with 9 bases lining up with TRBD1. J gave up 2 bases and V 4 bases, and 6 bases lay outside the gene matches. The CDR3 is 15 residues long. Germline CDR1 reads SNHLY; CDR2 reads FYNNEI. CDR3 protein: CASSGTGGSAYEQYF. DNA of the CDR3: TGTGCCAGCAGTGGAACAGGGGGCTCAGCCTACGAGCAGTACTTC. Full variable domain (remainder filled in from reference TRBV2 and TRBJ2-7): EPEVTQTPSHQVTQMGQEVILRCVPISNHLYFYWYRQILGQKVEFLVSFYNNEISEKSEIFDDQFSVERPDGSNFTLKIRSTKLEDSAMYFCASSGTGGSAYEQYFGPGTRLTVT.

In its sample, this clone was seen once. This chain connects TRBV4-3 to TRBJ1-3, with D hard to call. The CDR3 covers 16 residues. Germline CDR1 reads LGHNA; CDR2 reads YSLEER. Trimming left V 2 bases short and J 0 bases short, with 11 bases between. The CDR3 DNA sequence: TGCGCCAGCAGCCAATTTTTTGGGAGCTCTGGAAACACCATATATTTT. It specifies CASSQFFGSSGNTIYF.

This chain uses TRBV3-1 (or the pseudogene TRBV3-2) with TRBJ2-1; 8 positions agree with TRBD2. V was pared by 0 bases and J by 4 bases, with 8 bases of the junction left unmatched. The CDR3 contains 17 residues. Germline V gives CDR1 LGHDT, CDR2 YNNKEL (reference sequence). The CDR3: CASSQDRIPGGYNEQFF. As DNA, the CDR3 is TGTGCCAGCAGCCAAGATCGGATACCGGGGGGGTACAATGAGCAGTTCTTC.

For the CDR3, the DNA is TGTGCCAGCAGCCAAGATGGTAGGGGGCAAGAGACCCAGTACTTC. Translation: CASSQDGRGQETQYF. This chain links TRBV4-2 with TRBJ2-5; D might be TRBD1 (6 bases). The V end was cut by 0 bases, the J end by 2 bases, with 10 bases between. The length of the CDR3 is 15 residues. The germline CDR1 and CDR2 sequences are LGHNA and YNFKEQ.

This rearrangement joins TRBV10-3 to TRBJ1-4; 8 bases are shared with TRBD1. There are 13 residues in the CDR3. The V segment lost 7 bases and the J segment 8 bases; nucleotides outside the gene matches: 6. Per the germline V gene, CDR1 is ENHRY and CDR2 is SYGVKD. This chain's CDR3 is CAITDREDEKLFF. The CDR3 region has the DNA TGTGCCATCACGGACAGGGAAGACGAAAAACTGTTTTTT.

V and J are TRBV12-3 or TRBV12-4 and TRBJ1-2; a possible D gene is TRBD1 (6 bases). The length of the CDR3 is 13 residues. V gave up 4 bases and J gave up 6 bases, with 12 bases separating them. CDR3 sequence: CASSSDRLHGYTF. The CDR3 DNA reads TGTGCCAGCAGTTCCGACAGGCTCCATGGCTACACCTTC.

The J gene is TRBJ2-7, the V gene TRBV10-3; D possibly corresponds to TRBD2 (6 bases). The ends were cut back, 4 bases at V and 2 bases at J, with 12 bases in the middle. The CDR3 is made up of 14 amino acids. The V gene's germline CDR1 is ENHRY and CDR2 SYGVKD. The CDR3 DNA reads as TGTGCCATCAGTGGGTTCGGGGAGGCCTACGAGCAGTACTTC. It is translated as CAISGFGEAYEQYF.

This clone was seen a few times. The chain joins TRBV27 to TRBJ1-2, with 7 bases that match TRBD1. Trimming at V came to 4 bases and at J to 5 bases, leaving 7 bases not matched to a gene. The CDR3 is 14 amino acids. The germline CDR1 and CDR2 sequences are MNHEY and SMNVEV (reference sequence). DNA for the CDR3: TGTGCCAGCAGTTCTCACGGACAGGCATATGGCTACACCTTC. Translating gives CASSSHGQAYGYTF.

This rearrangement joins TRBV3-1 (or the pseudogene TRBV3-2) to TRBJ1-2; 7 nucleotides align to TRBD1. Germline V CDR1 and CDR2: LGHDT, YNNKEL (reference sequence). Losses at the gene ends were 4 bases for V and 4 bases for J; bases not matched to a gene: 6. The CDR3 sequence is 14 residues long. The CDR3 coding sequence is TGTGCCAGCAGCCGACAGGGAGCTGGCTATGGCTACACCTTC. Its protein is CASSRQGAGYGYTF.

The V call is TRBV11-2, the J call TRBJ1-5; D uncertain. This CDR3 contains 15 residues. V was cut by 0 bases and J by 7 bases, with 13 bases left in between. In germline, CDR1 is SGHAT, CDR2 FQNNGV. The CDR3 region is CASSLDTRLGQPQHF. In DNA, the CDR3 is TGTGCCAGCAGCTTAGATACGAGGCTCGGGCAGCCCCAGCATTTT.

The chain joins TRBV14 to TRBJ2-2, with TRBD1 matching over 7 bases. The CDR3 length is 16 residues. The germline V gene encodes CDR1 SGHDN and CDR2 FVKESK. J lost 0 bases, V lost 6 bases, and 7 bases had no gene match. The CDR3, as DNA: TGTGCCAGCAGAAAAATCGGGACAGCGAACACCGGGGAGCTGTTTTTT. Translated, it gives CASRKIGTANTGELFF.

This rearrangement joins TRBV18 to TRBJ1-5; no definite D call. This CDR3 spans 16 amino acids. In germline, CDR1 is KGHSH, CDR2 LQKENI. V lost 3 bases and J 4 bases, leaving 16 bases between the germline ends. The CDR3 is CASSPPTRGRNQPQHF. Written as DNA, the CDR3 is TGTGCCAGCTCACCTCCGACTCGAGGGAGGAATCAGCCCCAGCATTTT.

The chain carries TRBV7-2 and TRBJ2-5; D gene unclear. Trimming removed 5 bases at V and 0 bases at J, with 13 bases between. The CDR3 runs 15 residues. CDR1 is SGHTA and CDR2 is FQGNSA in the germline V gene. The CDR3 sequence: CASSPSVGYQETQYF. Written as DNA, the CDR3 is TGTGCCAGCAGCCCTTCCGTCGGGTACCAAGAGACCCAGTACTTC.

This rearrangement joins TRBV11-2 to TRBJ1-6; D gene unclear. The germline V and J ends were trimmed by 1 base and 7 bases, with 11 bases remaining between them. The CDR3 is 15 residues long. Germline V CDR1 and CDR2: SGHAT, FQNNGV. Written as DNA, the CDR3 is TGTGCCAGCAGCTTAGGGGGAGGGCAAAATTCACCCCTCCACTTT. Translating it yields CASSLGGGQNSPLHF.

V usage is TRBV24-1 and J usage is TRBJ2-5, with D perhaps matching TRBD2 (7 bases). CDR3 length: 16 residues. The ends were cut back, 4 bases at V and 1 base at J, with 15 bases in the middle. Germline lookup yields CDR1 KGHDR and CDR2 SFDVKD. The CDR3 DNA reads as TGTGCCACCAGTGAACACGTCCGGGGGGCCCAAGAGACCCAGTACTTC. This sequence encodes CATSEHVRGAQETQYF.

The V and J genes are TRBV20-1 and TRBJ1-6; D gene unclear. The CDR3 runs to 11 residues. The V end lost 6 bases, the J end lost 14 bases, and 14 bases lay between the germline ends. Germline lookup yields CDR1 DFQATT and CDR2 SNEGSKA (reference sequence). CDR3 sequence reads: CSAAPLAALHF. The CDR3 region has the DNA TGCAGTGCGGCTCCTCTTGCGGCCCTCCACTTT.

The chain carries TRBV2 and TRBJ2-3, with 12 bases lining up with TRBD2. Germline V gene sequence: CDR1 SNHLY, CDR2 FYNNEI. J gave up 2 bases and V 4 bases, and 10 bases lay outside the gene matches. This CDR3 has 18 residues. The CDR3 DNA follows: TGTGCCAGCAGTGGACCCCTCGGACTAGCGGGGACCACAGATACGCAGTATTTT. This translates into CASSGPLGLAGTTDTQYF.

The chain combines TRBV30 with TRBJ1-5; D is ambiguous. CDR3 size: 13 residues. V was clipped by 3 bases and J by 1 base, with 7 bases between them. Germline V lookup: CDR1 GTSNPN, CDR2 SVGIG (reference sequence). CDR3 in amino acids: CAWSRLSNQPQHF. The CDR3 DNA follows: TGTGCCTGGAGCCGACTGAGCAATCAGCCCCAGCATTTT.